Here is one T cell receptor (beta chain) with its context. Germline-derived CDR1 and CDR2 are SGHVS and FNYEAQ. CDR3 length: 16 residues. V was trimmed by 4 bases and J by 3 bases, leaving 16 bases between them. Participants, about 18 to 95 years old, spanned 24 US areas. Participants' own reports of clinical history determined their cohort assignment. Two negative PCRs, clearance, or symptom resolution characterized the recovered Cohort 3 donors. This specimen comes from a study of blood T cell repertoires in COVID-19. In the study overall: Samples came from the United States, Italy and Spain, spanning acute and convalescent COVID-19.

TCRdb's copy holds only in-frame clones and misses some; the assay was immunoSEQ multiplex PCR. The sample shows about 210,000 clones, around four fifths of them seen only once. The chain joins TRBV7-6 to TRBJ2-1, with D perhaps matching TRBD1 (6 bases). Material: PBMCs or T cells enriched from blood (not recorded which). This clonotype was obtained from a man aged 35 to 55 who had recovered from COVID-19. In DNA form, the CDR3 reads TGTGCCAGCAGCTCTAAAATCCAGGGGCTCTACAATGAGCAGTTCTTC. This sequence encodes CASSSKIQGLYNEQFF.